Detailed here is one TCR beta chain. Its antigen is not known. Random hexamers primed reverse transcription of about 0.45 to 1 ug RNA. Amplification of TCR beta CDR3 was carried out by immunoSEQ multiplex PCR, which covered 54 Vbeta and 13 Jbeta segments. In TCRdb, the immunoSEQ multiplex PCR reads were re-called with MiXCR into one record per CDR3 protein. The sample includes around 69,000 distinct CDR3 sequences, 93% of them seen just once. CD8+ and CD4+ T cells from blood underwent TCR beta sequencing, which was carried out in a high-throughput format. The sample comes from a study of CD8 T cells in Susac syndrome. Findings and limits, study-wide: It was acknowledged in the study that its TCR sequencing and HLA analysis involved a relatively small number of individuals. CD8+ clones in Susac expanded most in TEMRA cells and active patients.

Trimming stripped 7 bases from V and 0 bases from J, with 6 bases between. The germline CDR1 and CDR2 sequences are SNHLY and FYNNEI. This CDR3 has 12 amino acids. This clonotype was obtained from a human donor with Susac syndrome. The V gene is TRBV2, the J gene TRBJ1-2; no reliable D call. The source material was CD8+ T cells from PBMCs. This CDR3 reads CASKDSNYGYTF. CDR3 in DNA: TGTGCCAGCAAGGACTCTAACTATGGCTACACCTTC. Supplemented by reference TRBV2 and TRBJ1-2, the full variable domain reads EPEVTQTPSHQVTQMGQEVILRCVPISNHLYFYWYRQILGQKVEFLVSFYNNEISEKSEIFDDQFSVERPDGSNFTLKIRSTKLEDSAMYFCASKDSNYGYTFGSGTRLTVV.